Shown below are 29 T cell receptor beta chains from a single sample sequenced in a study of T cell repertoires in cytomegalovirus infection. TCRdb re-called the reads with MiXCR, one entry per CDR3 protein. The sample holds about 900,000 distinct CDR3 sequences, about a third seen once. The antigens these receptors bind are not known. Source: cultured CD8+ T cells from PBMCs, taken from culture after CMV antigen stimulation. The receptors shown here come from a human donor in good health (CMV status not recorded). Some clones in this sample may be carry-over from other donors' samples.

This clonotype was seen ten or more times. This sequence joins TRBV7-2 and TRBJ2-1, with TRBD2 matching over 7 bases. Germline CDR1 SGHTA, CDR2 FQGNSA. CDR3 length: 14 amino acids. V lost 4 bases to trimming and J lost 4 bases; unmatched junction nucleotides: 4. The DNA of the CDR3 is TGTGCCAGCAGCTCAGGACTAGTTTACAATGAGCAGTTCTTC. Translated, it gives CASSSGLVYNEQFF.

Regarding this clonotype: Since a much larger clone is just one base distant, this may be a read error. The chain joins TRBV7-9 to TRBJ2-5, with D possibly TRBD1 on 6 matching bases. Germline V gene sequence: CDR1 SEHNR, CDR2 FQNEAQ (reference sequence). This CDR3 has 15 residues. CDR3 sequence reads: CASSFLTGPQEIQYF. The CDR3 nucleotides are TGTGCCAGCAGCTTCCTGACAGGACCACAAGAGATCCAGTACTTC.

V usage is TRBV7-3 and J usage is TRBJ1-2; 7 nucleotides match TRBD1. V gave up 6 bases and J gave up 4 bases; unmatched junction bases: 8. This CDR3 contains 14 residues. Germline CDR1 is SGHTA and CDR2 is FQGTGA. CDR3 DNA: TGTGCCAGCAGTCATAGGGGGCATGGCTATGGCTACACCTTC. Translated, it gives CASSHRGHGYGYTF.

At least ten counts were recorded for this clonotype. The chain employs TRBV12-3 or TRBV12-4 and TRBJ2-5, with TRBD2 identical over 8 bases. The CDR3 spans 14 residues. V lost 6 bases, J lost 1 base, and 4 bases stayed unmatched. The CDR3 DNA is TGTGCCAGCAGACCCCGGGGGGGCCAAGAGACCCAGTACTTC. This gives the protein CASRPRGGQETQYF.

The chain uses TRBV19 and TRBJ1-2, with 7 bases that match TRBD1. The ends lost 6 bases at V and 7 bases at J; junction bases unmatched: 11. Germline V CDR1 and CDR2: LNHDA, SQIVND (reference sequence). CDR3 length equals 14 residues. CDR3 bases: TGTGCCAGTAGCCCGGGACAGACACTTTTTGGCTACACCTTC. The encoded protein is CASSPGQTLFGYTF.

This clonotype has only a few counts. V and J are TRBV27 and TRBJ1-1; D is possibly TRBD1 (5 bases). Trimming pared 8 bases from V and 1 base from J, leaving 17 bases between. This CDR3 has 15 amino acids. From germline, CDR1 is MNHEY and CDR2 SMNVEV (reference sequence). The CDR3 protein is CASLRDPGGNTEAFF. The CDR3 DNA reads TGTGCCAGCCTTCGGGACCCTGGAGGGAACACTGAAGCTTTCTTT.

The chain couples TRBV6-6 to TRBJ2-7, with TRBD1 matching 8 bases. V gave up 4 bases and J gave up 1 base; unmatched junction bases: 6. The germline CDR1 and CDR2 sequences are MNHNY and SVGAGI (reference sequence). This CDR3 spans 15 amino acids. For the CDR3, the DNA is TGTGCCAGCAGTTCGCGGACAGGGAGGTCCTACGAGCAGTACTTC. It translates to CASSSRTGRSYEQYF.

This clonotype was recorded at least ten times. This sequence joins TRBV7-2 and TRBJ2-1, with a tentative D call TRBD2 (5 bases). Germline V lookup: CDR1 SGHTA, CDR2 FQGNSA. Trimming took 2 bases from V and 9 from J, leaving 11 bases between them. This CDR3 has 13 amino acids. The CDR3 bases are TGTGCCAGCAGCTTATTGAGCGCGGGTGAGCAGTTCTTC. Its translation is CASSLLSAGEQFF.

For the CDR3, the DNA is TGTGCCAGCAGTCCCGTCCGGCGGACAGGGGGCAACAATGAGCAGTTCTTC. Protein sequence: CASSPVRRTGGNNEQFF. This rearrangement joins TRBV28 to TRBJ2-1; 11 positions match TRBD1. Germline values: CDR1 MDHEN, CDR2 SYDVKM. Trimming at V came to 5 bases and at J to 5 bases, leaving 11 bases not matched to a gene. This CDR3 has 17 residues.

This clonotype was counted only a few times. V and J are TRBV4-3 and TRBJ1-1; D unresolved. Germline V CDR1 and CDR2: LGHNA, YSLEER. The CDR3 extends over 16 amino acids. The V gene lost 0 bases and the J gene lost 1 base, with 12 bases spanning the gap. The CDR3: CASSQDRAFGNTEAFF. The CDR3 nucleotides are TGCGCCAGCAGCCAAGACCGGGCCTTCGGGAACACTGAAGCTTTCTTT.

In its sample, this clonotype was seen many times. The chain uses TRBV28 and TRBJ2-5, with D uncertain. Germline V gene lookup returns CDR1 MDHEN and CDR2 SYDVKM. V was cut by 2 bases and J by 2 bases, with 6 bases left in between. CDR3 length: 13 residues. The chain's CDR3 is CASSLGIQETQYF. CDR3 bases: TGTGCCAGCAGTTTAGGAATTCAAGAGACCCAGTACTTC.

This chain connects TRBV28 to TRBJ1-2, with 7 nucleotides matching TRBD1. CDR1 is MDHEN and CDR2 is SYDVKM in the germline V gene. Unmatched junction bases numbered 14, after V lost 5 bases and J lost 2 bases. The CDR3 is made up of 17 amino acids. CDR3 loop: CASSHSDRAESNYGYTF. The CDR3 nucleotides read TGTGCCAGCAGTCATTCCGACAGGGCGGAATCCAACTATGGCTACACCTTC.

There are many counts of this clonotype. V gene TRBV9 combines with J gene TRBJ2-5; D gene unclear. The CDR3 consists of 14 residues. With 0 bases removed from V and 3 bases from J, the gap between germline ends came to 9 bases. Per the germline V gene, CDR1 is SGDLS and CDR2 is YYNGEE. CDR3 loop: CASSVDGSEETQYF. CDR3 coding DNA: TGTGCCAGCAGCGTAGACGGCAGTGAAGAGACCCAGTACTTC.

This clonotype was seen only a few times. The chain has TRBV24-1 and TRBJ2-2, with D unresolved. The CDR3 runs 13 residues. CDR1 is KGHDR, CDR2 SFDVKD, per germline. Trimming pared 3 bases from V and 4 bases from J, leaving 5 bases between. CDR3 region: CATSDDTTGELFF. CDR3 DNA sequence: TGTGCCACCAGTGATGACACCACCGGGGAGCTGTTTTTT.

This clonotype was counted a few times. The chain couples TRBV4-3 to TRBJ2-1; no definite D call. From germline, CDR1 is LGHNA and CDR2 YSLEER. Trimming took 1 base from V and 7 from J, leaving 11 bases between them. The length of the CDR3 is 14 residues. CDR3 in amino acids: CASSQALRQNEQFF. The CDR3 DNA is TGCGCCAGCAGCCAAGCCTTGAGGCAAAATGAGCAGTTCTTC.

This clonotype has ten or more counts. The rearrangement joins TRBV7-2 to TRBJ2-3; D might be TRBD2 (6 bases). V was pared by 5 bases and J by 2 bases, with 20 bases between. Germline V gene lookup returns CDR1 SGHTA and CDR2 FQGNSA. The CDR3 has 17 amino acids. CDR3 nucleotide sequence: TGTGCCAGCAGCGCCCCCTTTGGGGGAGGAGACACAGATACGCAGTATTTT. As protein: CASSAPFGGGDTDTQYF.

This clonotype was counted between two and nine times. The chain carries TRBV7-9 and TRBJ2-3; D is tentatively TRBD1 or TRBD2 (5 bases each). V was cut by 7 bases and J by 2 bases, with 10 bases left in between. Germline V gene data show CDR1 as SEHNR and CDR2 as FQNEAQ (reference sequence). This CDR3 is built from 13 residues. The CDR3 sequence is CASTGTDTDTQYF. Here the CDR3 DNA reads TGTGCCAGCACTGGGACGGACACAGATACGCAGTATTTT. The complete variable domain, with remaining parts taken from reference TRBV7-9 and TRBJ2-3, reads DTGVSQNPRHKITKRGQNVTFRCDPISEHNRLYWYRQTLGQGPEFLTYFQNEAQLEKSRLLSDRFSAERPKGSFSTLEIQRTEQGDSAMYLCASTGTDTDTQYFGPGTRLTVL.

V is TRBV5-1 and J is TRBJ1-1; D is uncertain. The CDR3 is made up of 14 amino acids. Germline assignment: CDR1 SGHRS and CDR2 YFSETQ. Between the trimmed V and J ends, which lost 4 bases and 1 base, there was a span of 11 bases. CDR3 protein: CASSPPTANTEAFF. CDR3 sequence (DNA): TGCGCCAGCAGCCCTCCGACGGCGAACACTGAAGCTTTCTTT.

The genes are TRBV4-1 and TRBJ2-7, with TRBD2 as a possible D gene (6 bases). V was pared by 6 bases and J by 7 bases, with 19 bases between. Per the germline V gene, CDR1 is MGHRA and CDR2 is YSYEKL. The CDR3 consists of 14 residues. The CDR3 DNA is TGCGCCAGCAGTCAGGAGCGGGCCACGGATGAGCAGTACTTC. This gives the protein CASSQERATDEQYF.

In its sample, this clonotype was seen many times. The CDR3 region is CASRSSNSPLHF. CDR3 DNA sequence: TGTGCCAGCAGATCCAGCAATTCACCCCTCCACTTT. This chain connects TRBV7-8 to TRBJ1-6; D is undetermined. CDR1 and CDR2 from the germline V gene are SGHVS and FQNEAQ. The CDR3 extends over 12 amino acids. Trimming removed 6 bases at V and 7 bases at J, with 7 bases between.

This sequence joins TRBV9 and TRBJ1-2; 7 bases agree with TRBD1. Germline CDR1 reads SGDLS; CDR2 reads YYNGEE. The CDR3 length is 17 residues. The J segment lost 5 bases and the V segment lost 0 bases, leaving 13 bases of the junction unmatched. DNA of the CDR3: TGTGCCAGCAGCGTAGAAGGACAGGTGGGACCGAATTATGGCTACACCTTC. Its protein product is CASSVEGQVGPNYGYTF.

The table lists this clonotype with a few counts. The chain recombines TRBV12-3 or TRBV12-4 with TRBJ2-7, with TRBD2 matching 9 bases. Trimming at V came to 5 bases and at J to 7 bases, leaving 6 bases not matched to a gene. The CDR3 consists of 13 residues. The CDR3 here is CASSPSGAGEQYF. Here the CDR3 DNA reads TGTGCCAGCAGTCCTAGCGGGGCGGGGGAGCAGTACTTC.

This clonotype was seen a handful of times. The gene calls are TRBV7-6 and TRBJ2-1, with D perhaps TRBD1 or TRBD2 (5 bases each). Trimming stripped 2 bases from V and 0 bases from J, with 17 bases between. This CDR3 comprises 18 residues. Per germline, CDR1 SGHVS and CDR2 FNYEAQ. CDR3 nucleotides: TGTGCCAGCAGCTTAATATGGGGCGCAGGGAGCTCCTACAATGAGCAGTTCTTC. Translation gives CASSLIWGAGSSYNEQFF.

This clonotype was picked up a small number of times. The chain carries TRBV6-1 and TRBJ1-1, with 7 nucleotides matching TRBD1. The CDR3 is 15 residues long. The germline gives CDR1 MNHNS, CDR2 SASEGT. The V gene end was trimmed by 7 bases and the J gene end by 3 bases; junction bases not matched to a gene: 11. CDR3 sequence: CASTLFTGDYTEAFF. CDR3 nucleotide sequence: TGTGCCAGCACTCTTTTTACAGGGGATTACACTGAAGCTTTCTTT.

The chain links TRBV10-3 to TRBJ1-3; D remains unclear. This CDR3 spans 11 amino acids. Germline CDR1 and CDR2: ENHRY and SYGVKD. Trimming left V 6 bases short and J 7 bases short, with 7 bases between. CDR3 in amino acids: CAIRSGNTIYF. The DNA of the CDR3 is TGTGCCATCAGGTCGGGGAACACCATATATTTT.

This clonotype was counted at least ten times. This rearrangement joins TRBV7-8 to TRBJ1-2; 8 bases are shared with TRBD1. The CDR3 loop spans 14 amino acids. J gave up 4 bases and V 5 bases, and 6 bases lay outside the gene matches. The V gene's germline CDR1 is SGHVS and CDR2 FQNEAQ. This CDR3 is CASSTGGAVYGYTF. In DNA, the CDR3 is TGTGCCAGCAGCACAGGGGGGGCGGTCTATGGCTACACCTTC.

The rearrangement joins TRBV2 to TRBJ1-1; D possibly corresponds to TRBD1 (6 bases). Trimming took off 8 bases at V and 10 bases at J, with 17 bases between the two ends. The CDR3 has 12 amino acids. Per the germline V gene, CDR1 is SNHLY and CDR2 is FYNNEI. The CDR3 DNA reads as TGTGCCAGCCCCCCCTCGGGGGCCTTAGCTTTCTTT. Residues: CASPPSGALAFF.

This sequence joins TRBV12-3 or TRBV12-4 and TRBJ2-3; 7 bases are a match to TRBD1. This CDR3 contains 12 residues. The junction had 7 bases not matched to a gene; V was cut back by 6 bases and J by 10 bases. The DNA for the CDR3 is TGTGCCAGCAGGTCGGACAGGCCCGCGCAGTATTTT. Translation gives CASRSDRPAQYF.

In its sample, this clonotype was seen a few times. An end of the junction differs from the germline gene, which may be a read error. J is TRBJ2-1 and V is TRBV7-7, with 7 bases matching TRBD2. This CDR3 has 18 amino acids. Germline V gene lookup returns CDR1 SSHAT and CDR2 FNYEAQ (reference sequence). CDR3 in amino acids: CASSLGPRLADSYNEQFF. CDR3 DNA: TGTGCTAGCAGCTTAGGCCCGCGTCTAGCGGACTCCTACAATGAGCAGTTCTTC.